This TCR beta chain was captured in a study of CD8 T cells in Susac syndrome. Sequencing targeted TCR beta in blood CD8+ and CD4+ T cells. The CD8+ and CD4+ T cells were negatively isolated, with the TEMRA cells enriched by FACS. Random hexamers were used to reverse transcribe 0.5 to 1 ug of RNA. The authors amplified TCR beta CDR3 across 54 Vbeta and 13 Jbeta using immunoSEQ multiplex PCR. TCRdb re-analysed the immunoSEQ multiplex PCR reads in MiXCR, keeping a single row per CDR3 protein. The repertoire includes over 150,000 distinct CDR3 sequences, roughly 96% of them detected once, and 0.093% sits in the top ten. J gave up 5 bases and V 8 bases, and 14 bases lay outside the gene matches. The length of the CDR3 is 18 residues. Germline-derived CDR1 and CDR2 are LNHNV and YYDKDF (reference sequence).

The chain employs TRBV15 and TRBJ2-1; TRBD2 matches 14 bases. The receptor's source is a human donor with multiple sclerosis. Material for sequencing was CD4+ T cells from PBMCs. The DNA for the CDR3 is TGTGCCACCTCAAAAGGGGGACTAGCGGGGGCCCGGAACAATGAGCAGTTCTTC. Protein product: CATSKGGLAGARNNEQFF.